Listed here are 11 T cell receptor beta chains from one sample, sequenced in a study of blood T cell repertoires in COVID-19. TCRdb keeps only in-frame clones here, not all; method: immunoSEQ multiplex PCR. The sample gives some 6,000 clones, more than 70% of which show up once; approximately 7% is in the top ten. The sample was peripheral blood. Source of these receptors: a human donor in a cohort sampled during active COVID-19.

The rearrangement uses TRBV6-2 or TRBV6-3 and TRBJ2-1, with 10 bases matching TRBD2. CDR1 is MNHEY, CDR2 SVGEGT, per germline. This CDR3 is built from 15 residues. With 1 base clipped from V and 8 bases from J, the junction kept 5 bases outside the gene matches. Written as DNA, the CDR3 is TGTGCCAGCAGTTACTTAGCGGGGGGTATAGATGAGCAGTTCTTC. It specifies CASSYLAGGIDEQFF.

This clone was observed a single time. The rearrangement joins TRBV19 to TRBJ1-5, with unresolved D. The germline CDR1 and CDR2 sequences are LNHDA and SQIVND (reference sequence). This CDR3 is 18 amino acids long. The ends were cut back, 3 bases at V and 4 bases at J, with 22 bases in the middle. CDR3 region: CASSIWSLLKGRNQPQHF. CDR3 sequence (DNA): TGTGCCAGTAGTATCTGGAGTCTTTTAAAAGGGAGGAATCAGCCCCAGCATTTT.

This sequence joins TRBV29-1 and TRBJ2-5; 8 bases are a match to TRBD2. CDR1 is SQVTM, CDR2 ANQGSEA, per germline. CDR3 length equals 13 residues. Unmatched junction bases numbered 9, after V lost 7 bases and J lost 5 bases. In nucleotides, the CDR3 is TGCAGCGCGGGAGAGCGGGGGCCGGAGACCCAGTACTTC. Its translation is CSAGERGPETQYF.

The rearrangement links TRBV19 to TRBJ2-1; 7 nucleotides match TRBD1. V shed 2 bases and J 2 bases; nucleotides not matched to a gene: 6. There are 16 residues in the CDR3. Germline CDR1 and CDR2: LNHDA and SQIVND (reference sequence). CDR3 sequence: CASSISRGYPYNEQFF. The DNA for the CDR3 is TGTGCCAGTAGTATAAGCAGGGGGTATCCCTACAATGAGCAGTTCTTC.

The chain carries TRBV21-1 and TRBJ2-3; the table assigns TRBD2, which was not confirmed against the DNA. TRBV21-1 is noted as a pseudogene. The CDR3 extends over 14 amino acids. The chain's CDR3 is CASICGGCTDTQYF. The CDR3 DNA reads TGTGCCAGCATTTGTGGGGGGTGCACAGATACGCAGTATTTT.

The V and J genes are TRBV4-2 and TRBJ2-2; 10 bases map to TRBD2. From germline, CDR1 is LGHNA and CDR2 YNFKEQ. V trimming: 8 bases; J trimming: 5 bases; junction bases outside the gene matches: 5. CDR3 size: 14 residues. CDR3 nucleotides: TGTGCCAGCCGACTAGCGGGCGAAACCGGGGAGCTGTTTTTT. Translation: CASRLAGETGELFF.

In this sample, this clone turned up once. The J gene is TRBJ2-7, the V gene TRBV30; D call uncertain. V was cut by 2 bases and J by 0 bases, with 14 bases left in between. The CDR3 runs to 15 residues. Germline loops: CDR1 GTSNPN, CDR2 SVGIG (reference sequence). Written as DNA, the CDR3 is TGTGCCTGGAGTCCCCGGAGAGGAGTCTCCTACGAGCAGTACTTC. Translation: CAWSPRRGVSYEQYF.

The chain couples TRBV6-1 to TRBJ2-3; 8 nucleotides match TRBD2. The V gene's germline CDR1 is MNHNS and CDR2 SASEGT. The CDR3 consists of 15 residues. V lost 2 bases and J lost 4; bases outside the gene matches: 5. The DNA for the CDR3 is TGTGCCAGCAGTGAAAACACGGGGGGGGCAGATACGCAGTATTTT. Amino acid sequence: CASSENTGGADTQYF.

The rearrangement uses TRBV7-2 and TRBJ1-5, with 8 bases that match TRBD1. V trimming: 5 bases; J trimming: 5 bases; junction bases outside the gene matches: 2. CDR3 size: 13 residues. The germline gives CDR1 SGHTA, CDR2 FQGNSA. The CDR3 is CASSPDRDQPQHF. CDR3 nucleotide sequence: TGTGCCAGCAGCCCGGACAGGGATCAGCCCCAGCATTTT.

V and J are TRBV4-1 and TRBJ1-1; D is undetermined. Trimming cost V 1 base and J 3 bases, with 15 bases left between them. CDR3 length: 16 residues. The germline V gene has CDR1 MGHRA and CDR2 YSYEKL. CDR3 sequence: CASSQAGRRLDTEAFF. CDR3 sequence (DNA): TGCGCCAGCAGCCAAGCGGGGAGGCGACTAGACACTGAAGCTTTCTTT.

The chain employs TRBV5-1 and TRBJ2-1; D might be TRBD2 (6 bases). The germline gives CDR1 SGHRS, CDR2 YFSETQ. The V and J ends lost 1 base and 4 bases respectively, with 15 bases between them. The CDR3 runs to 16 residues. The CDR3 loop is CASSLSAGSQYNEQFF. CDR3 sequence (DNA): TGCGCCAGCAGCTTGAGTGCGGGGTCTCAGTACAATGAGCAGTTCTTC.